This TCR beta chain was sequenced in a study of shared clonotypes between healthy human individuals. An assay was performed, and its level was deep. TCRdb keeps only in-frame clones here, not all; method: immunoSEQ multiplex PCR. The sample has about 750,000 clones, 92% seen once. Remarks on this clone: Its matching antigen is unknown.

After removal of 5 bases from V and 2 bases from J, the junction contained 20 bases not matched to a gene. Germline assignment: CDR1 MNHEY and CDR2 SMNVEV (reference sequence). The CDR3 sequence is 20 residues long. Naive CD8 cells, CD45RO-negative and positively selected for CCR7, excluded terminally differentiated effector memory CD45RA+ cells. Study observations and caveats: A reduction in generation probabilities was seen for non-shared clonotypes relative to those shared by all four donors. Clonotypes that were shared across a few donors made up roughly 5% of naive CD4 clonotypes.

Sequenced material: naive CD8+ T cells sorted from blood. This receptor was identified in a man aged 30 to 45 in good health. The chain employs TRBV27 and TRBJ2-5; 10 nucleotides match TRBD1. CDR3 nucleotide sequence: TGTGCCAGCAGTCTCATATGGGGGACAGGGGACGCTGGACAACAAGAGACCCAGTACTTC. It encodes CASSLIWGTGDAGQQETQYF.